Listed below are T cell receptor beta chains from one sample, sequenced in a study of blood T cell repertoires in COVID-19. Generated by immunoSEQ multiplex PCR, the TCRdb table keeps only in-frame clones and is missing some. This table has about 150,000 clones, over 60% appearing once. Sequenced sample: peripheral blood. Receptors originate from a man older than 75 with acute or convalescent COVID-19. Each CDR3 is given with its conserved first and last residue. The D gene is left open where the match is weak. The listing skips clone size in some rows; elsewhere it reads once, few, many or a size class.

TRBJ1-2,NA,TRBD1,TRBV5-4,CASSPGQGAWVRDGYTF,TGTGCCAGCAGCCCAGGGCAGGGGGCTTGGGTTCGGGATGGCTACACCTTC
TRBJ2-2,few,NA,TRBV12-3/TRBV12-4,CASSLRVGELFF,TGTGCCAGCAGTTTGCGGGTCGGGGAGCTGTTTTTT
TRBJ2-2,NA,NA,TRBV18,CASSPREGELFF,TGTGCCAGCTCACCACGGGAGGGGGAGCTGTTTTTT
TRBJ2-7,NA,TRBD1,TRBV5-8,CASSLTGTGSYEQYF,TGTGCCAGCTCATTGACAGGGACCGGCTCCTACGAGCAGTACTTC
TRBJ2-3,few,NA,TRBV5-1,CASSLERDTQYF,TGCGCCAGCAGCTTGGAGAGAGATACGCAGTATTTT
TRBJ2-1,once,TRBD2,TRBV7-7,CASSLDASGGYNEQFF,TGTGCCAGCAGCTTAGATGCTAGCGGGGGATACAATGAGCAGTTCTTC
TRBJ2-2,NA,NA,TRBV2,CASSERGTNTGELFF,TGTGCCAGCAGTGAAAGGGGAACGAACACCGGGGAGCTGTTTTTT
TRBJ2-1,few,TRBD2,TRBV19,CASGLAGFNEQFF,TGTGCCAGTGGACTAGCGGGGTTCAATGAGCAGTTCTTC
TRBJ1-5,NA,NA,TRBV4-3,CASSQDRGSFNQPQHF,TGCGCCAGCAGCCAAGATCGAGGGAGTTTCAATCAGCCCCAGCATTTT
TRBJ2-5,NA,NA,TRBV9,CASSRNPSGENQETQYF,TGTGCCAGCAGCCGTAATCCGTCGGGGGAAAACCAAGAGACCCAGTACTTC
TRBJ1-4,few,NA,TRBV7-2,CASSLAEGEKLFF,TGTGCCAGCAGCTTAGCGGAGGGCGAAAAACTGTTTTTT
TRBJ2-5,NA,NA,TRBV24-1,CATDNGEQETQYF,TGTGCCACTGACAACGGGGAGCAAGAGACCCAGTACTTC
TRBJ2-5,NA,TRBD1,TRBV14,CASSQDHPDRGLETQYF,TGTGCCAGCAGCCAAGATCACCCGGACAGGGGGTTAGAGACCCAGTACTTC
TRBJ1-5,NA,TRBD1,TRBV27,CASSLGQGRFDQPQHF,TGTGCCAGCAGTCTTGGACAGGGTCGTTTTGACCAGCCCCAGCATTTT
TRBJ2-7,NA,NA,TRBV7-8,CASSIHDSSYEQYF,TGTGCCAGCAGCATCCATGACAGTTCCTACGAGCAGTACTTC
TRBJ2-5,NA,NA,TRBV5-1,CASSLVGPERGETQYF,TGCGCCAGCAGCTTGGTAGGCCCGGAACGAGGGGAGACCCAGTACTTC
TRBJ2-2,NA,NA,TRBV11-3,CASSLDPAGLTSTGELFF,TGTGCCAGCAGCTTAGATCCGGCGGGCCTAACAAGCACCGGGGAGCTGTTTTTT
TRBJ2-5,once,TRBD2,TRBV7-7,CASRPTPGLAGGETQYF,TGTGCTAGCAGGCCTACCCCGGGACTAGCGGGGGGAGAGACCCAGTACTTC
TRBJ1-5,NA,NA,TRBV4-1,CASSQDPNRSNQPQHF,TGCGCCAGCAGCCAAGATCCAAACAGAAGCAATCAGCCCCAGCATTTT
TRBJ2-7,few,NA,TRBV6-2/TRBV6-3,CASSYPDPGMDEQYF,TGTGCCAGCAGTTACCCCGACCCCGGGATGGACGAGCAGTACTTC
TRBJ1-2,NA,TRBD1,TRBV12-3/TRBV12-4,CASSSRQGYGYTF,TGTGCCAGCAGCTCCAGACAGGGGTATGGCTACACCTTC
TRBJ2-5,NA,TRBD2,TRBV7-9,CASSFLAGGPETQYF,TGTGCCAGCAGCTTTCTAGCGGGGGGGCCAGAGACCCAGTACTTC
TRBJ2-3,NA,NA,TRBV12-3/TRBV12-4,CASSQLYTQYF,TGTGCCAGCAGTCAGTTGTATACGCAGTATTTT
TRBJ1-2,NA,NA,TRBV10-1,CASSEQGNYGYTF,TGCGCCAGCAGTGAGCAGGGAAACTATGGCTACACCTTC
TRBJ1-2,NA,TRBD1,TRBV27,CASSRKTGGGEVGYTF,TGTGCCAGCAGTAGGAAGACAGGGGGTGGGGAAGTGGGCTACACCTTC
TRBJ1-6,NA,TRBD1,TRBV11-2,CASSLLSDRVNSPLHF,TGTGCCAGCAGCTTATTGTCGGACAGGGTAAATTCACCCCTCCACTTT
TRBJ1-5,NA,NA,TRBV7-8,CASSSPGYSNQPQHF,TGTGCCAGCAGCTCCCCGGGTTATAGCAATCAGCCCCAGCATTTT
TRBJ2-1,NA,TRBD1,TRBV7-2,CASSPPGTGISGEQFF,TGTGCCAGCAGCCCACCCGGGACAGGGATATCCGGCGAGCAGTTCTTC
TRBJ1-1,NA,NA,TRBV5-5,CASSLAAGRGWTEAFF,TGTGCCAGCAGCTTGGCTGCCGGCAGGGGATGGACTGAAGCTTTCTTT
TRBJ2-4,NA,NA,TRBV27,CASSLRGQLAKNIQYF,TGTGCCAGCAGCCTCAGGGGCCAGCTAGCCAAAAACATTCAGTACTTC
TRBJ1-1,NA,NA,TRBV6-5,CASSSSDRFEAFF,TGTGCCAGCAGTTCCTCCGACAGGTTCGAAGCTTTCTTT
TRBJ2-5,NA,NA,TRBV6-2/TRBV6-3,CASSYYRDKETQYF,TGTGCCAGCAGTTACTACCGGGACAAAGAGACCCAGTACTTC
TRBJ2-1,NA,TRBD2,TRBV27,CASSSGQGLWEQFF,TGTGCCAGCAGCTCGGGGCAGGGACTATGGGAGCAGTTCTTC
TRBJ2-3,NA,NA,TRBV7-9,CASSPETDTQYF,TGTGCCAGCAGCCCCGAGACAGATACGCAGTATTTT
TRBJ2-3,NA,TRBD1,TRBV5-1,CASSLTGVTDTQYF,TGCGCCAGCAGCTTAACAGGGGTCACAGATACGCAGTATTTT
TRBJ1-5,few,TRBD1,TRBV18,CASSPDVTGQGRYQPQHF,TGTGCCAGCTCACCGGATGTAACAGGACAGGGTCGTTATCAGCCCCAGCATTTT
TRBJ1-2,NA,NA,TRBV19,CASSQRGGYTF,TGTGCCAGTAGTCAAAGGGGCGGCTACACCTTC
TRBJ1-1,many,TRBD1,TRBV15,CATRRQGRAEAFF,TGTGCCACCAGAAGACAGGGGAGAGCTGAAGCTTTCTTT
TRBJ2-6,once,TRBD1,TRBV4-1,CASSQAPTGAGANVLTF,TGCGCCAGCAGCCAGGCCCCCACAGGGGCTGGGGCCAACGTCCTGACTTTC
TRBJ1-5,few,TRBD1,TRBV3-1/TRBV3-2,CASSPKTGYQPQHF,TGTGCCAGCAGCCCGAAGACAGGGTATCAGCCCCAGCATTTT
TRBJ1-4,NA,NA,TRBV5-5,CASSPRGGAWTTNEKLFF,TGTGCCAGCAGCCCTAGGGGGGGCGCCTGGACAACTAATGAAAAACTGTTTTTT
TRBJ2-1,NA,NA,TRBV12-3/TRBV12-4,CASRGQGLEQFF,TGTGCCAGCAGAGGTCAAGGACTAGAGCAGTTCTTC
TRBJ2-1,NA,NA,TRBV4-3,CASSSLANSPRGGYEQFF,TGCGCCAGCAGCTCCCTTGCCAATTCCCCTCGTGGGGGGTATGAGCAGTTCTTC
TRBJ2-7,few,TRBD1,TRBV30,CAWRTPGDRAEQYF,TGTGCCTGGAGGACCCCGGGGGACAGGGCTGAGCAGTACTTC
TRBJ2-6,NA,TRBD1,TRBV7-7,CASSPTSTGGIAGANVLTF,TGTGCCAGCAGCCCAACCTCGACAGGGGGCATCGCTGGGGCCAACGTCCTGACTTTC
TRBJ2-4,NA,NA,TRBV2,CASSLRGELAKNIQYF,TGTGCCAGCAGTTTGCGGGGTGAACTAGCCAAAAACATTCAGTACTTC
TRBJ2-1,NA,TRBD2,TRBV29-1,CSASSGGVNEQFF,TGCAGCGCCAGCAGCGGGGGGGTAAATGAGCAGTTCTTC
TRBJ2-2,NA,TRBD1,TRBV4-3,CASSPGLTGATGELFF,TGCGCCAGCAGCCCCGGCCTTACAGGGGCGACCGGGGAGCTGTTTTTT
TRBJ1-4,NA,NA,TRBV7-8,CASSLTSGAWNEKLFF,TGTGCCAGCAGCTTAACCTCTGGGGCTTGGAATGAAAAACTGTTTTTT
TRBJ1-2,NA,NA,TRBV7-9,CASSLQRQFNYGYTF,TGTGCCAGCAGCTTGCAAAGACAGTTTAACTATGGCTACACCTTC
TRBJ1-2,NA,NA,TRBV4-2,CASSSGQSGGYTF,TGTGCCAGCAGCTCCGGACAGTCGGGAGGCTACACCTTC
TRBJ1-1,NA,NA,TRBV18,CASSLDRNTEAFF,TGTGCCAGCTCACTGGACAGGAACACTGAAGCTTTCTTT
TRBJ1-1,NA,TRBD1,TRBV18,CASSPADRGNTEAFF,TGTGCCAGCTCACCTGCGGACAGGGGAAACACTGAAGCTTTCTTT
TRBJ1-3,few,TRBD1,TRBV7-8,CASRQGSGNTIYF,TGTGCCAGCAGACAGGGGTCCGGAAACACCATATATTTT
TRBJ2-7,few,NA,TRBV18,CASSSAYEQYF,TGTGCCAGCTCATCCGCCTACGAGCAGTACTTC
TRBJ1-2,NA,TRBD1,TRBV27,CASSLRTGVGGYTF,TGTGCCAGCAGTTTAAGGACAGGGGTCGGGGGCTACACCTTC
TRBJ2-7,once,TRBD1,TRBV14,CASSQRMGQGNYEQYF,TGTGCCAGCAGCCAACGGATGGGACAGGGTAACTACGAGCAGTACTTC